The rows below give T cell receptor beta chains drawn from one sample of a study of metastatic and nonmetastatic thyroid tumors. TCRdb re-clonotyped the PCR reads via MiXCR. The repertoire consists of tens of thousands of clones, with about 25% occurring once and the leading ten covering roughly 2.2%. The specimen sequenced was blood. Receptor source: a female donor with papillary thyroid cancer or a benign thyroid nodule (not recorded which). Some clones in this sample may be carry-over from other donors' samples. The CDR3 runs from the conserved cysteine through the conserved F or W. The D gene is left open where the match is weak. Some rows mark clone size as missing; the rest say once, few, many or name a class of expanded clone.

>many|TRBV15|TRBJ2-3|TRBD2
TGTGCCACCAGCAGAGGTCCAGAGCGGGAGAGGACAACGGGGCGAGATACGCAGTATTTT
CATSRGPERERTTGRDTQYF
>many|TRBV11-2|TRBJ2-2|NA
TGTGCCAGCAGCTTAGGTTTCGAGGGCGGGGAGCTGTTTTTT
CASSLGFEGGELFF
>many|TRBV18|TRBJ2-7|TRBD1
TGTGCCAGCTCATTTTCGTCCGGGACAGGGGGCGAGCAGTACTTC
CASSFSSGTGGEQYF
>NA|TRBV9|TRBJ2-1|NA
TGTGCCAGCAGCGGTTGGAGGGGGGCGGTGTCCTACAATGAGCAGTTCTTC
CASSGWRGAVSYNEQFF
>NA|TRBV7-2|TRBJ1-1|NA
TGTGCCAGCAGCCCATACCTGAACACTGAAGCTTTCTTT
CASSPYLNTEAFF
>medium-sized|TRBV30|TRBJ2-7|NA
TGTGCCTGGAACCACGCCCATGGGCAGTACTTC
CAWNHAHGQYF
>NA|TRBV6-1|TRBJ1-4|NA
TGTGCCAGCAGCGAGGACACCAGTAGTGAAAAACTGTTTTTT
CASSEDTSSEKLFF
>many|TRBV20-1|TRBJ2-4|NA
TGCAGTGCTAATTCGGAGCTGGTAGCCAAAAACATTCAGTACTTC
CSANSELVAKNIQYF
>many|TRBV20-1|TRBJ2-7|NA
TGCAGTGCCGGTGGGGGAGGCTCCTACGAGCAGTACTTC
CSAGGGGSYEQYF
>many|TRBV12-3/TRBV12-4|TRBJ2-1|NA
TGTGCCAGCGCGTACAGGGTTAATTCGGACAATGAGCAGTTCTTC
CASAYRVNSDNEQFF
>many|TRBV20-1|TRBJ2-1|TRBD2
TGCAGTGCTAGAGACTTTAGCGGGAGCAATGAGCAGTTCTTC
CSARDFSGSNEQFF
>many|TRBV7-2|TRBJ1-6|TRBD1
TGTGCCAGCAGCTCCCCTCCGGGACAGGGTCTCTCAAGTTCACCCCTCCACTTT
CASSSPPGQGLSSSPLHF
>medium-sized|TRBV6-5|TRBJ1-6|NA
TGTGCCAGCAGTTACTCGATGCCGGCGGAAGGCCAGGGGTTCCCCCTCCACTTT
CASSYSMPAEGQGFPLHF
>many|TRBV25-1|TRBJ2-2|TRBD1
TGTGCCAGCAGTGAAGGGGACAGGGACACCGGGGAGCTGTTTTTT
CASSEGDRDTGELFF
>many|TRBV2|TRBJ2-3|TRBD2
TGTGCCAGCAATAAGGCGGGAGGGGCGGGCACAGATACGCAGTATTTT
CASNKAGGAGTDTQYF
>NA|TRBV7-8|TRBJ2-7|TRBD2
TGTGCCAGCAGCTTACTCATTCGGGAGGGCCGTTACTACGAGCAGTACTTC
CASSLLIREGRYYEQYF
>few|TRBV6-2/TRBV6-3|TRBJ2-1|NA
TGTGCCAGCAGTATGGACGTATACAATGAGCAGTTCTTC
CASSMDVYNEQFF
>NA|TRBV5-1|TRBJ1-1|NA
TGCCCCAGCAGCCACCTAACTAGACAGGACGAGGACACTGCAGCTTTCTTT
CPSSHLTRQDEDTAAFF
>NA|TRBV20-1|TRBJ1-2|NA
TGCGGAGCTAGTCGGCCCCCGGGACTGATAAACTATGGCTACACCTTC
CGASRPPGLINYGYTF
>medium-sized|TRBV30|TRBJ1-2|NA
TGTGCCTGGAGTCCCCTCTATGGCTACACCTTC
CAWSPLYGYTF
>many|TRBV6-5|TRBJ1-6|NA
TGTGCCAGCAGTTACGGGACCGGCGGTTCACCCCTCCACTTT
CASSYGTGGSPLHF
>NA|TRBV9|TRBJ2-3|NA
TGTGCCAGCAGCGTAGGGAATAGCACGAAGGGCGGCACAGATACGCAATATTTT
CASSVGNSTKGGTDTQYF
>NA|TRBV7-6|TRBJ2-7|NA
TGTGCCAGCAGCTTTACACCGGAGGGCTACGAGCAGTACTTC
CASSFTPEGYEQYF
>many|TRBV9|TRBJ2-1|NA
TGTGCCAGCAGCGTAGGCGGGTCCTACAATGAGCAGTTCTTC
CASSVGGSYNEQFF
>NA|TRBV19|TRBJ1-5|NA
TGTGCCAGCAGTATAGATCTTCTAGGGCGGCAGCCCCAGCATTTT
CASSIDLLGRQPQHF
>medium-sized|TRBV18|TRBJ1-6|TRBD1
TGTGCCAGCTCACCGTTTCCTACAGGGGTCAGCGTCGATAATTCACCCCTCCACTTT
CASSPFPTGVSVDNSPLHF
>NA|TRBV12-3/TRBV12-4|TRBJ2-7|TRBD2
TGTGCCAGCAGTTCGGGACTAGGCTACGAGCAGTACTTC
CASSSGLGYEQYF
>many|TRBV20-1|TRBJ1-3|TRBD1
TGCAGTGCTACAGGGGGATCGAACACCATATATTTT
CSATGGSNTIYF
>many|TRBV2|TRBJ2-5|NA
TGTGCCAGCGCCAAGACCGGGGCAGAGACCCAGTACTTC
CASAKTGAETQYF
>NA|TRBV12-3/TRBV12-4|TRBJ2-1|TRBD2
TGTGCCAGCAGTCTCCTTCCGGGACTAGCGGGAGGGTATGAGCAGTTCTTC
CASSLLPGLAGGYEQFF
>many|TRBV5-4|TRBJ2-2|NA
TGTGCCAGCAGCTTGGACGGCCGCAGGATTATCGCCGGGGAGCTGTTTTTT
CASSLDGRRIIAGELFF
>many|TRBV30|TRBJ2-1|NA
TGTGCCTGGGAAAGACAGGCCAATGAGCAGTTCTTC
CAWERQANEQFF
>many|TRBV20-1|TRBJ1-2|TRBD1
TGCAGTGCTAGACAGGGGGATAACTATGGCTACACCTTC
CSARQGDNYGYTF
>many|TRBV11-1|TRBJ2-3|NA
TGTGCCAGCAGCCCTCTTAATCCAGATACGCAGTATTTT
CASSPLNPDTQYF
>many|TRBV30|TRBJ2-1|TRBD2
TGTGCCTGGAGTGCCGGACTAGCGGGGAACAATGAGCGGTTCTTC
CAWSAGLAGNNERFF
>many|TRBV6-1|TRBJ2-1|NA
TGTGCCAGCAGTGAAGTAAGGGGGGGGGGCGATGAGCAGTTCTTC
CASSEVRGGGDEQFF
>NA|TRBV18|TRBJ2-3|NA
TGTGCCAGCTCCCGACTCCCCACAGATACGCAGTATTTT
CASSRLPTDTQYF
>NA|TRBV6-1|TRBJ2-3|TRBD1
TGTGCCGGCAGTTGGACAGGGGGCACAGATACGCAGTATTTT
CAGSWTGGTDTQYF
>many|TRBV2|TRBJ1-2|NA
TGTGCCAGCAGTGATGGGCCAGGTTCCCCGCCTCCCTATGGCTACACCTTC
CASSDGPGSPPPYGYTF
>many|TRBV13|TRBJ2-7|TRBD1
TGTGCCAGCAGCTACCGACAGGGGGCATTGTACGAGCAGTACTTC
CASSYRQGALYEQYF
>many|TRBV29-1|TRBJ2-7|TRBD1
TGCAGCGTCTCCGGGACAGGGGGGTACGAGCAGTACTTC
CSVSGTGGYEQYF
>NA|TRBV2|TRBJ2-7|NA
TGTGCCAGCAGTCATAGATCGCGGGTAAACACCTACGAGCAGTACTTC
CASSHRSRVNTYEQYF
>many|TRBV18|TRBJ2-1|NA
TGTGCCAGCTCACCACCGGGGCGGGGATCCCCCTACAATGAGCAGTTCTTC
CASSPPGRGSPYNEQFF
>NA|TRBV6-5|TRBJ2-1|TRBD2
TGTGCCAGCAGTTACTCTTCCCTAGCGGGGAACTACAATGAGCAGTTCTTC
CASSYSSLAGNYNEQFF
>many|TRBV6-2/TRBV6-3|TRBJ1-2|NA
TGTGCCAGCAGTTACTCGATCCTGTCGGGGAGTGGCTACACCTTC
CASSYSILSGSGYTF
>many|TRBV4-2|TRBJ2-6|NA
TGTGCCAGCAGCCAAGATTCAGACTCTGGGGCCAACGTCCTGACTTTC
CASSQDSDSGANVLTF
>NA|TRBV7-6|TRBJ1-3|NA
TGTGCCAGCAGCATGAAATCGGGGGGCGCTGGAAAAACCATATATTTT
CASSMKSGGAGKTIYF
>many|TRBV10-3|TRBJ2-1|NA
TGTGCCATCAGTGAAGGCTCCTACAATGAGCAGTTCTTC
CAISEGSYNEQFF
>few|TRBV6-5|TRBJ2-7|TRBD1
TGTGCCAGCAGTTACCCCGACAGGGGCGACTACGAGCAGTACTTC
CASSYPDRGDYEQYF
>many|TRBV25-1|TRBJ2-3|TRBD1
TGTGCCAGCAGTGAAAGGACAGGGGATTTTCACCTCACAGATACGCAGTATTTT
CASSERTGDFHLTDTQYF
>many|TRBV9|TRBJ1-3|NA
TGTGCCAGCAGCGTAGAGGCAGGGGTGGACACCATATATTTT
CASSVEAGVDTIYF
>NA|TRBV12-3/TRBV12-4|TRBJ1-2|NA
TGTGCCAGCAGGTGGCAGGGCTATGGCTACACCTTC
CASRWQGYGYTF
>medium-sized|TRBV6-1|TRBJ1-2|TRBD1
TGTGCCAGCAGCTCCCCGGACAGGGTAGGGGGCTACACCTTC
CASSSPDRVGGYTF
>NA|TRBV5-5|TRBJ1-2|NA
TGTGCCAGCAGCTGGGGTCGAGCCGTAACTAACTATGGCTACACCTTC
CASSWGRAVTNYGYTF